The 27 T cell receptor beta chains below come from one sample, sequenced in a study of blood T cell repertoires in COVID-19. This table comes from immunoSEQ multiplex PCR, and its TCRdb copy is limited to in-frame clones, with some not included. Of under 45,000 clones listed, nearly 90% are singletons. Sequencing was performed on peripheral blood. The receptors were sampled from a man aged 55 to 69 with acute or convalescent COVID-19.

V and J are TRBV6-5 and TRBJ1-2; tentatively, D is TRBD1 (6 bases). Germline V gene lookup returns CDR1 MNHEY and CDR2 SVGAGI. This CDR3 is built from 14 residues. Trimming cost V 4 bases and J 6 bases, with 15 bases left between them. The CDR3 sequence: CASSSPGRGHGYTF. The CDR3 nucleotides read TGTGCCAGCAGTTCCCCAGGCAGGGGTCATGGCTACACCTTC.

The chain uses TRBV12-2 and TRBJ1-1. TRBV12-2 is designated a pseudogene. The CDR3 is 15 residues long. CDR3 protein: CASRLPTTRGTEAFF. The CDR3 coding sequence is TGTGCAAGTCGCCTTCCGACGACCAGAGGGACTGAAGCTTTCTTT.

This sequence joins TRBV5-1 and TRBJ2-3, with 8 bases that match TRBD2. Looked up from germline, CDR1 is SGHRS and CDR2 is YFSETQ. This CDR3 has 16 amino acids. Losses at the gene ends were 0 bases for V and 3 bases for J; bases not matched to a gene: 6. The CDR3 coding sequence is TGCGCCAGCAGCTTGGAACCCGGGAGGGTTACAGATACGCAGTATTTT. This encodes CASSLEPGRVTDTQYF.

CDR3 DNA sequence: TGTGCCAGCAGCTTAAGGACAGGGTATGGCTACACCTTC. It yields the protein CASSLRTGYGYTF. The chain carries TRBV5-5 and TRBJ1-2; 8 bases match TRBD1. Germline-derived CDR1 and CDR2 are SGHKS and YYEKEE (reference sequence). The CDR3 sequence is 13 residues long. V shed 2 bases and J 5 bases; nucleotides not matched to a gene: 2.

The CDR3: CASSTSSGGALSYEQYF. CDR3 DNA sequence: TGTGCCAGCAGCACTTCTAGCGGGGGGGCTTTGTCCTACGAGCAGTACTTC. The genes are TRBV5-5 and TRBJ2-7; 12 bases are shared with TRBD2. Germline CDR1 SGHKS, CDR2 YYEKEE (reference sequence). The CDR3 runs 17 residues. V shed 4 bases and J 1 base; nucleotides not matched to a gene: 9.

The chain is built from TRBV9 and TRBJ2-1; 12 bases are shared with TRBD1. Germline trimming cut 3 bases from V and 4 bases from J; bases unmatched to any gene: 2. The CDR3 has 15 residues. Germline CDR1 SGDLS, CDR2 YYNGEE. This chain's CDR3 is CASSAGQGAYNEQFF. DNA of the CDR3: TGTGCCAGCAGCGCGGGACAGGGGGCGTACAATGAGCAGTTCTTC.

Here the CDR3 reads CASSYAGALYGYTF. The CDR3 coding sequence is TGTGCCAGCAGTTACGCAGGGGCCCTCTATGGCTACACCTTC. This chain joins TRBV6-5 and TRBJ1-2, with a tentative D call TRBD1 (6 bases). V was pared by 2 bases and J by 4 bases, with 11 bases between. The CDR3 is 14 residues long. In germline, CDR1 is MNHEY, CDR2 SVGAGI.

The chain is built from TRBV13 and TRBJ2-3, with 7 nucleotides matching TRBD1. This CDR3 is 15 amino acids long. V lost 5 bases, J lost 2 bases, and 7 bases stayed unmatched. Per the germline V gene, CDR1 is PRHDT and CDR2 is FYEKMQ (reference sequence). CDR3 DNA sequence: TGTGCCAGCAGCCGGGACAGAGGCTTCACAGATACGCAGTATTTT. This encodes CASSRDRGFTDTQYF. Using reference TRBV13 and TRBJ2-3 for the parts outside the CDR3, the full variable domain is AAGVIQSPRHLIKEKRETATLKCYPIPRHDTVYWYQQGPGQDPQFLISFYEKMQSDKGSIPDRFSAQQFSDYHSELNMSSLELGDSALYFCASSRDRGFTDTQYFGPGTRLTVL.

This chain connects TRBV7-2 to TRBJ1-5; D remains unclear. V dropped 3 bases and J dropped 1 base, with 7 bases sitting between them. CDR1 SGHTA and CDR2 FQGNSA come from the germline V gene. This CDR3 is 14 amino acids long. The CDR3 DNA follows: TGTGCCAGCAGCTTGACGGAGAGCAATCAGCCCCAGCATTTT. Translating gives CASSLTESNQPQHF.

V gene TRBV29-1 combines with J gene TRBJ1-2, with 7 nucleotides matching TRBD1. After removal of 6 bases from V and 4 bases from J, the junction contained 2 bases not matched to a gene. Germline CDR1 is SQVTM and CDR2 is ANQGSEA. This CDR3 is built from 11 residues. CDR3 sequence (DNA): TGCAGCGTCGACAGGGCCTATGGCTACACCTTC. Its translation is CSVDRAYGYTF. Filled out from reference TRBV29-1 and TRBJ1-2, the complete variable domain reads SAVISQKPSRDICQRGTSLTIQCQVDSQVTMMFWYRQQPGQSLTLIATANQGSEATYESGFVIDKFPISRPNLTFSTLTVSNMSPEDSSIYLCSVDRAYGYTFGSGTRLTVV.

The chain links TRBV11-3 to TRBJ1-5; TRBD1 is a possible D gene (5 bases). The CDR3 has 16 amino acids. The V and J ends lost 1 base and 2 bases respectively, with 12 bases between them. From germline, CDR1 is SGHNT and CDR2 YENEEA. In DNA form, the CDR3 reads TGTGCCAGCAGCTTAGCCCCCGGGGGTGGCAATCAGCCCCAGCATTTT. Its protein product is CASSLAPGGGNQPQHF.

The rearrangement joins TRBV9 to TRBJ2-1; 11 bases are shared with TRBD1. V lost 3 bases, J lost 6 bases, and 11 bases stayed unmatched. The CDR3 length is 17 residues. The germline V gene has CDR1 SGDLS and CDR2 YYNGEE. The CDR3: CASSEYSGTGGINEQFF. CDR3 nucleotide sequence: TGTGCCAGCAGCGAATACTCCGGGACAGGGGGAATCAATGAGCAGTTCTTC. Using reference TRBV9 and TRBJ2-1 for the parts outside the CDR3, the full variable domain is DSGVTQTPKHLITATGQRVTLRCSPRSGDLSVYWYQQSLDQGLQFLIQYYNGEERAKGNILERFSAQQFPDLHSELNLSSLELGDSALYFCASSEYSGTGGINEQFFGPGTRLTVL.

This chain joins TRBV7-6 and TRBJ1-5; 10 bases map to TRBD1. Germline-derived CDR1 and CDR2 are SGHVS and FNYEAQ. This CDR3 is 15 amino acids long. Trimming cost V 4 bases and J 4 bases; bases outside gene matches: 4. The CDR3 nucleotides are TGTGCCAGCAGCTCGGGACAGGGGTTAAATCAGCCCCAGCATTTT. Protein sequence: CASSSGQGLNQPQHF.

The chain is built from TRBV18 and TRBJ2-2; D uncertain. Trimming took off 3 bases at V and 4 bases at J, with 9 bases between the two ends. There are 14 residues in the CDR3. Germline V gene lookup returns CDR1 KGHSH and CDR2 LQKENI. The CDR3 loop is CASSPQRSTGELFF. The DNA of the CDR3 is TGTGCCAGCTCACCCCAACGGAGCACCGGGGAGCTGTTTTTT.

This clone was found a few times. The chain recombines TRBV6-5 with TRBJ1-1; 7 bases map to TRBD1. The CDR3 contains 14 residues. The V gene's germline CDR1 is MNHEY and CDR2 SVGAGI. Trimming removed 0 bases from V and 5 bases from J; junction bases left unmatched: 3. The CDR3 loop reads CASSYSQGRTEAFF. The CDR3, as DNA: TGTGCCAGCAGTTACTCACAGGGGCGGACTGAAGCTTTCTTT.

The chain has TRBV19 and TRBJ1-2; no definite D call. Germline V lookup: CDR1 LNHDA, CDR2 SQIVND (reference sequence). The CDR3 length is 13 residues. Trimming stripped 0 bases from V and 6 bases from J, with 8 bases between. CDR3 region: CASSIETGNGYTF. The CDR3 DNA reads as TGTGCCAGTAGTATAGAGACGGGAAATGGCTACACCTTC.

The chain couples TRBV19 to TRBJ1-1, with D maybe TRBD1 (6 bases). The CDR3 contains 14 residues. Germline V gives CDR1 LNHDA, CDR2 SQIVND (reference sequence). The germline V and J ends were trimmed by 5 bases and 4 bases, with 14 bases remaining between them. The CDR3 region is CASSAQGMGTEAFF. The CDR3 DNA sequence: TGTGCCAGTAGTGCACAGGGCATGGGCACTGAAGCTTTCTTT.

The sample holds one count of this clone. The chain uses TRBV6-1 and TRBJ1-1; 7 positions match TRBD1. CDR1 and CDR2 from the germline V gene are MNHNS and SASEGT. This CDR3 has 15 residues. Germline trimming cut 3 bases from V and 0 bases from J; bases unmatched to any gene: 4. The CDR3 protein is CASSEGQPVNTEAFF. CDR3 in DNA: TGTGCCAGCAGTGAGGGACAGCCAGTGAACACTGAAGCTTTCTTT.

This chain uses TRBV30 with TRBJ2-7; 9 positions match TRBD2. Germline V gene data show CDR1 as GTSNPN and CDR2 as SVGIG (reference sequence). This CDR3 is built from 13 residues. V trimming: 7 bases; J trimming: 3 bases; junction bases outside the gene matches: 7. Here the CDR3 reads CASTRGGLYEQYF. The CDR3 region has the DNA TGTGCCTCGACGCGGGGGGGCCTCTACGAGCAGTACTTC.

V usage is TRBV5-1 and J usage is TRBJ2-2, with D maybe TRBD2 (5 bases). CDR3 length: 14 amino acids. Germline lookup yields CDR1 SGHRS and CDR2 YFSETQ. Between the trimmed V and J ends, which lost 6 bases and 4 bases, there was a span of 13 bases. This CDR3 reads CASNAGKGTGELFF. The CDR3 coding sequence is TGCGCCAGCAACGCGGGTAAAGGCACCGGGGAGCTGTTTTTT.

CDR3 sequence: CASSQVPGLLLDEQYF. The CDR3 region has the DNA TGTGCCAGCTCACAAGTTCCGGGACTCCTCCTAGACGAGCAGTACTTC. The chain uses TRBV18 and TRBJ2-7; a possible D gene is TRBD2 (6 bases). V lost 4 bases, J lost 5 bases, and 21 bases lay in between. Germline loops: CDR1 KGHSH, CDR2 LQKENI. This CDR3 contains 16 residues.

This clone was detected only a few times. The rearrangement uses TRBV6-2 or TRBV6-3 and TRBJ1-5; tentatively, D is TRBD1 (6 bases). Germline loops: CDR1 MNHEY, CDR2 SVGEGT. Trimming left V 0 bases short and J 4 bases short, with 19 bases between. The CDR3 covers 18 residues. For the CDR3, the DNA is TGTGCCAGCAGTTACTCGATCCTAGCATTAACAGGGAATCAGCCCCAGCATTTT. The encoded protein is CASSYSILALTGNQPQHF.

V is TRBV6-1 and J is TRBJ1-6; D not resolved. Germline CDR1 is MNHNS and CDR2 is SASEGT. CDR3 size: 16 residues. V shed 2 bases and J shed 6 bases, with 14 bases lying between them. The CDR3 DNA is TGTGCCAGCAGTGAATTGCCAGTTCGCCGTAATTCACCCCTCCACTTT. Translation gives CASSELPVRRNSPLHF.

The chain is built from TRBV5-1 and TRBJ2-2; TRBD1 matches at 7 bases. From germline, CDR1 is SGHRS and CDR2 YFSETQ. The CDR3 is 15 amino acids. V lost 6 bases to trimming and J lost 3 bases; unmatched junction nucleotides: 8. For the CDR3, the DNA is TGCGCCAGCACCCGGCAGGGGGATTACACCGGGGAGCTGTTTTTT. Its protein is CASTRQGDYTGELFF.

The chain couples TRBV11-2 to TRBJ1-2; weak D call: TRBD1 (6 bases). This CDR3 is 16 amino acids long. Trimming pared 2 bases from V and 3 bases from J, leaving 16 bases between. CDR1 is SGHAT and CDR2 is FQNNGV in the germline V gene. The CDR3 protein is CASSLLTGKGDYGYTF. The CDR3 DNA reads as TGTGCCAGCAGCTTATTAACAGGGAAAGGTGACTATGGCTACACCTTC.

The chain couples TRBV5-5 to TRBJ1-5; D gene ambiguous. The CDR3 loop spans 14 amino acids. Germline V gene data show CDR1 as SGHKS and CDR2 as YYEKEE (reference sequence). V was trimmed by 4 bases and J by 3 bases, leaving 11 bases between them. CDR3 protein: CASSPSGLNQPQHF. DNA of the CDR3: TGTGCCAGCAGCCCGTCTGGGCTCAATCAGCCCCAGCATTTT.

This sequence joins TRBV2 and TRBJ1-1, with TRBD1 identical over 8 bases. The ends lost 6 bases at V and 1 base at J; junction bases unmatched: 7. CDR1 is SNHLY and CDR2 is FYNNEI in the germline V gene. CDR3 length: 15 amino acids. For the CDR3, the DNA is TGTGCCAGCAGCAAGTCCGGGACAGGGAACACTGAAGCTTTCTTT. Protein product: CASSKSGTGNTEAFF.